Below are 16 T cell receptor beta chains sequenced from a single sample in a study of CD8 T cells in ankylosing spondylitis. In TCRdb, the 5' RACE reads were re-called with MiXCR into one record per CDR3 protein. The table shows 200,000 or so distinct CDR3 sequences, with 13% occurring only once. Input material: blood, either unsorted or a sorted T cell fraction (not recorded which). These receptors came from a female donor with ankylosing spondylitis or in good health (not recorded which).

This clonotype has at least ten counts. This chain links TRBV20-1 with TRBJ1-1; D might be TRBD1 (5 bases). The V gene lost 0 bases and the J gene lost 4 bases, with 18 bases spanning the gap. CDR3 length: 16 residues. CDR1 is DFQATT and CDR2 is SNEGSKA in the germline V gene (reference sequence). The CDR3 sequence: CSARERGLQMGTEAFF. Written as DNA, the CDR3 is TGCAGTGCTAGAGAAAGGGGTCTTCAGATGGGCACTGAAGCTTTCTTT.

This clonotype was observed a few times. This chain connects TRBV30 to TRBJ1-4, with a weak D call TRBD1 (5 bases). With 8 bases removed from V and 2 bases from J, the gap between germline ends came to 15 bases. Germline V lookup: CDR1 GTSNPN, CDR2 SVGIG (reference sequence). The CDR3 is 14 residues long. As DNA, the CDR3 is TGTGCCGGGGCTCGGGGGAGGACTAATGAAAAACTGTTTTTT. It yields the protein CAGARGRTNEKLFF.

This clonotype appeared a few times. The rearrangement links TRBV4-3 to TRBJ2-7; 10 bases match TRBD2. From germline, CDR1 is LGHNA and CDR2 YSLEER. V was pared by 0 bases and J by 4 bases, with 3 bases of the junction left unmatched. The CDR3 loop spans 15 amino acids. CDR3: CASSQEAGGRYEQYF. The CDR3 DNA is TGCGCCAGCAGCCAAGAAGCGGGAGGGCGGTACGAGCAGTACTTC.

This clonotype appeared a few times. V and J are TRBV7-2 and TRBJ2-6; D gene ambiguous. Germline V CDR1 and CDR2: SGHTA, FQGNSA. V lost 6 bases and J lost 4, with 10 bases in between. CDR3 size: 14 residues. The CDR3 reads CASSLSLGANVLTF. The CDR3 DNA sequence: TGTGCCAGCAGTTTATCTCTGGGGGCCAACGTCCTGACTTTC.

Ten or more counts support this clonotype. The V and J genes are TRBV11-2 and TRBJ2-7, with D perhaps assigned TRBD1 or TRBD2 (5 bases each). Germline CDR1 and CDR2: SGHAT and FQNNGV. V lost 3 bases and J lost 1, with 7 bases in between. The CDR3 runs to 13 residues. The CDR3 DNA sequence: TGTGCCAGCAGCTTTGGGGGATCCTACGAGCAGTACTTC. It is translated as CASSFGGSYEQYF.

This clonotype has at least ten counts. V usage is TRBV27 and J usage is TRBJ2-2; D perhaps matches TRBD1 (5 bases). V lost 5 bases and J 7 bases, leaving 23 bases between the germline ends. Germline-derived CDR1 and CDR2 are MNHEY and SMNVEV (reference sequence). This CDR3 region has 17 residues. The CDR3 protein is CASSPIGQSYLHGELFF. The CDR3 region has the DNA TGTGCCAGCAGTCCGATCGGACAATCGTACTTGCACGGGGAGCTGTTTTTT.

Turning to this clonotype: A much larger clone is a single base away; this may be a read error. This chain links TRBV19 with TRBJ2-1; D ambiguous. The V gene lost 1 base and the J gene lost 5 bases, with 3 bases spanning the gap. This CDR3 contains 12 residues. Germline V gene data show CDR1 as LNHDA and CDR2 as SQIVND (reference sequence). The CDR3 is CASSIGDNEQFF. The CDR3 DNA is TGTGCCAGTAGTATAGGAGACAATGAGCAGTTCTTC.

This clonotype was counted at least ten times. The chain uses TRBV9 and TRBJ2-2; no clear D. This CDR3 is 14 amino acids long. CDR1 and CDR2 from the germline V gene are SGDLS and YYNGEE. V lost 3 bases, J lost 6 bases, and 12 bases lay in between. The CDR3: CASSEENRPGELFF. The CDR3 bases are TGTGCCAGCAGCGAGGAGAACCGGCCCGGGGAGCTGTTTTTT.

The table lists this clonotype with many counts. This chain connects TRBV10-3 to TRBJ2-1; TRBD2 is a possible D gene (7 bases). Per the germline V gene, CDR1 is ENHRY and CDR2 is SYGVKD. Between the trimmed V and J ends, which lost 4 bases and 6 bases, there was a span of 19 bases. CDR3 length equals 16 residues. The CDR3, as DNA: TGTGCCATCAGTGGTCCCGCGGGGGACATTGGCAATGAGCAGTTCTTC. It is translated as CAISGPAGDIGNEQFF.

This clonotype was counted only a few times. The V gene is TRBV11-2, the J gene TRBJ2-5; perhaps TRBD2 as D (6 bases). This CDR3 has 17 amino acids. The germline V gene has CDR1 SGHAT and CDR2 FQNNGV. V dropped 5 bases and J dropped 2 bases, with 21 bases sitting between them. CDR3 sequence reads: CASSLTIIASVQETQYF. The CDR3, as DNA: TGTGCCAGCAGCCTGACTATTATCGCTAGCGTACAAGAGACCCAGTACTTC.

This clonotype came up many times. This chain links TRBV6-5 with TRBJ1-5; a possible D gene is TRBD1 (5 bases). The CDR3 runs 17 residues. CDR1 is MNHEY and CDR2 is SVGAGI in the germline V gene. V lost 7 bases and J lost 3, with 22 bases in between. CDR3 protein: CASTPNHSGGNNQPQHF. In DNA, the CDR3 is TGTGCCAGCACCCCGAACCATTCCGGGGGAAACAATCAGCCCCAGCATTTT.

This clonotype is labeled medium-sized (0.01 to 0.1%). V gene TRBV5-1 combines with J gene TRBJ2-1; 9 bases match TRBD2. J gave up 5 bases and V 7 bases, and 7 bases lay outside the gene matches. This CDR3 is built from 14 residues. The germline V gene encodes CDR1 SGHRS and CDR2 YFSETQ. The CDR3 loop reads CASGSSGTHNEQFF. DNA for the CDR3: TGCGCCAGCGGCTCTAGCGGGACCCACAATGAGCAGTTCTTC.

In this sample, this clonotype turned up many times. The chain has TRBV7-9 and TRBJ1-1; D call uncertain. Germline assignment: CDR1 SEHNR and CDR2 FQNEAQ (reference sequence). Trimming stripped 5 bases from V and 5 bases from J, with 9 bases between. The CDR3 sequence is 12 residues long. CDR3 DNA sequence: TGTGCCAGCAGCCCCGGGAAGACTGAAGCTTTCTTT. Translated, it gives CASSPGKTEAFF.

This clonotype was picked up many times. This sequence joins TRBV12-3 or TRBV12-4 and TRBJ1-5; the D gene is possibly TRBD1 (5 bases). Trimming cost V 2 bases and J 5 bases, with 19 bases left between them. The CDR3 contains 17 residues. In DNA form, the CDR3 reads TGTGCCAGCAGTTTACGCGTTCGAGGGGTAGATGATCAGCCCCAGCATTTT. Its protein product is CASSLRVRGVDDQPQHF.

This clonotype was found many times. V is TRBV3-1 and J is TRBJ1-1; D is perhaps TRBD1 (5 bases). Germline CDR1 LGHDT, CDR2 YNNKEL (reference sequence). The V and J ends lost 1 base and 6 bases respectively, with 6 bases between them. The length of the CDR3 is 12 residues. CDR3 coding DNA: TGTGCCAGCAGCCAAGGGGGCCCTGAAGCTTTCTTT. Translated: CASSQGGPEAFF.

The genes are TRBV7-9 and TRBJ2-7; 11 bases map to TRBD1. V was pared by 0 bases and J by 7 bases, with 8 bases of the junction left unmatched. The CDR3 is 16 residues long. Germline V lookup: CDR1 SEHNR, CDR2 FQNEAQ (reference sequence). The CDR3 DNA is TGTGCCAGCAGCTTAGCGCCGGGACAGGGGGTGGAGGAGCAGTACTTC. This codes for CASSLAPGQGVEEQYF.